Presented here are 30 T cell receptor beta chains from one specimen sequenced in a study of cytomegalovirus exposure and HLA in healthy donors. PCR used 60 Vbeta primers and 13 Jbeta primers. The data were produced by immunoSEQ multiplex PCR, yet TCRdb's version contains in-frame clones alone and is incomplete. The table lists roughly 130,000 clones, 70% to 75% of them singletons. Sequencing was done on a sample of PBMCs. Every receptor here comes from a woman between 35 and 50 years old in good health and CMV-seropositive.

The CDR3: CASIEAGRTDTQYF. Here the CDR3 DNA reads TGTGCCAGCATAGAAGCGGGACGCACAGATACGCAGTATTTT. This rearrangement joins TRBV6-5 to TRBJ2-3; TRBD2 aligns across 7 bases. CDR1 MNHEY and CDR2 SVGAGI come from the germline V gene. V was clipped by 7 bases and J by 1 base; unmatched bases: 5. The CDR3 loop spans 14 amino acids.

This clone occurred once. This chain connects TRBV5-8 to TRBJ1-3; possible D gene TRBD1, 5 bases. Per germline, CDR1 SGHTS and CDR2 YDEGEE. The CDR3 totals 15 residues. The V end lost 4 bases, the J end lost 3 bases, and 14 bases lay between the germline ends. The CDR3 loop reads CASSHQGLGGNTIYF. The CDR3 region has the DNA TGTGCCAGCAGCCATCAGGGACTAGGTGGAAACACCATATATTTT.

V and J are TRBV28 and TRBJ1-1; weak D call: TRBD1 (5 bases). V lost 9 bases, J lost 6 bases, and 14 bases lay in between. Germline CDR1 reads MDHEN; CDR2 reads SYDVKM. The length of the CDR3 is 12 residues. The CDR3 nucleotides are TGTGCCAGAGGGGAATACAGGCCTGAAGCTTTCTTT. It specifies CARGEYRPEAFF.

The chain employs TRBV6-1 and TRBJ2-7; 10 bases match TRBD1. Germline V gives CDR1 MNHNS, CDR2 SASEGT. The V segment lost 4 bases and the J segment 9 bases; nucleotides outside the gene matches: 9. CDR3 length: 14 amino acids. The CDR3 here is CASSARDRGLVQYF. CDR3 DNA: TGTGCCAGCAGTGCTAGGGACAGGGGCTTGGTGCAGTACTTC.

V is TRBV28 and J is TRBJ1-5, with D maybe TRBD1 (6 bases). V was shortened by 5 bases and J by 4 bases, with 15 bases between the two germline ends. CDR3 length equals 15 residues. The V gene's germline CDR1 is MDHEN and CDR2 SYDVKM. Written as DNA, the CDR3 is TGTGCCAGCAGTCCCCCCGGGACAATTAATCAGCCCCAGCATTTT. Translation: CASSPPGTINQPQHF.

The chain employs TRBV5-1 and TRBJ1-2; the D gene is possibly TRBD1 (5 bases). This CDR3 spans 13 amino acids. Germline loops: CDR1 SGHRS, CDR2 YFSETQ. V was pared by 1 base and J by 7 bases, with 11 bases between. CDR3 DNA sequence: TGCGCCAGCAGCTTGATGCCTCAGGGTGGCTACACCTTC. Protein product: CASSLMPQGGYTF.

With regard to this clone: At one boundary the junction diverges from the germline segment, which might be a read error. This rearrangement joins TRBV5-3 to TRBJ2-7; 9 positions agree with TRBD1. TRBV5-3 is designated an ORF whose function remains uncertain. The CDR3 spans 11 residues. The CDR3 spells CARSLAGTGFF. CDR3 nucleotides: TGTGCCAGAAGCTTGGCCGGGACAGGGTTCTTC.

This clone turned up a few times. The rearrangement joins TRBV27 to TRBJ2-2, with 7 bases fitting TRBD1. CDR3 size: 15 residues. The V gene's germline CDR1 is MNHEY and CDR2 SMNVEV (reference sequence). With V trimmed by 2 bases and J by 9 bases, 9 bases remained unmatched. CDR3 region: CASSLTGADGRELFF. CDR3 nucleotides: TGTGCCAGCAGTTTAACAGGGGCTGATGGCAGGGAGCTGTTTTTT.

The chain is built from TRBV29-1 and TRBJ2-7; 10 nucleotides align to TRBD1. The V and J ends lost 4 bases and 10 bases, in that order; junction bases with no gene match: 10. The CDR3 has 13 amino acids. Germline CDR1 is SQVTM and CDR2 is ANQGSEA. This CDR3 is CSVVGQGVLGQYF. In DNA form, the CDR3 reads TGCAGCGTTGTAGGACAGGGGGTTTTGGGTCAGTACTTC.

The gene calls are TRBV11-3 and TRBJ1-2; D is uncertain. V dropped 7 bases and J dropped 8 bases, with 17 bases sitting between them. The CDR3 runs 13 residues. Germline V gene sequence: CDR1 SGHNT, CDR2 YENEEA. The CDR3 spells CASTGPGPIGYTF. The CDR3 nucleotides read TGTGCCAGCACAGGCCCCGGCCCCATCGGCTACACCTTC. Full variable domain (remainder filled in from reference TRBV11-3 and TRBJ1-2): EAGVVQSPRYKIIEKKQPVAFWCNPISGHNTLYWYLQNLGQGPELLIRYENEEAVDDSQLPKDRFSAERLKGVDSTLKIQPAELGDSAVYLCASTGPGPIGYTFGSGTRLTVV.

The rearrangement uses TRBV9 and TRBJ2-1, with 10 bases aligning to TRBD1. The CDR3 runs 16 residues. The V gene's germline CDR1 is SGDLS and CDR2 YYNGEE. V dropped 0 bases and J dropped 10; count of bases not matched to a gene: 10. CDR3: CASSVATGDRGIEQFF. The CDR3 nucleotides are TGTGCCAGCAGCGTAGCTACGGGGGACAGGGGTATCGAGCAGTTCTTC.

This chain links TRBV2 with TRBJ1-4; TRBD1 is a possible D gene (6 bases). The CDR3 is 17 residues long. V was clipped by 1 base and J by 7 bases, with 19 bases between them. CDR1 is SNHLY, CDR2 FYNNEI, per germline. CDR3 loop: CASSEGTASLGGEKLFF. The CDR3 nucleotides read TGTGCCAGCAGTGAAGGGACAGCCTCCCTTGGTGGTGAAAAACTGTTTTTT.

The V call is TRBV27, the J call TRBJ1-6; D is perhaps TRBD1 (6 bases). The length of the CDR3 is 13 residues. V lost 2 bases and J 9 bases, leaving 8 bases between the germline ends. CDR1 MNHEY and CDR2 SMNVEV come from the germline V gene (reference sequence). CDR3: CASSLNRASPLHF. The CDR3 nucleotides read TGTGCCAGCAGTTTAAACAGGGCTTCACCCCTCCACTTT.

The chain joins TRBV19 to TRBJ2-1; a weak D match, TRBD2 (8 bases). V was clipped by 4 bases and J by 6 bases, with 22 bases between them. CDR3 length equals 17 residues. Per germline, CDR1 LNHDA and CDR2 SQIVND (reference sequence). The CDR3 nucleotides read TGTGCCAGTAGTACCGCCGGGGGGGGACAGAGCCGCAATGAGCAGTTCTTC. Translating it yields CASSTAGGGQSRNEQFF.

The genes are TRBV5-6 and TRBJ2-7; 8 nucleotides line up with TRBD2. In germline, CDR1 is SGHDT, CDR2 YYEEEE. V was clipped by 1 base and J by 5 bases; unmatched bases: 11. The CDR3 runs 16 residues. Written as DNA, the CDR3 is TGTGCCAGCAGCTTGTTGGCTCCGGGGGGGCTCAACGAGCAGTACTTC. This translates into CASSLLAPGGLNEQYF.

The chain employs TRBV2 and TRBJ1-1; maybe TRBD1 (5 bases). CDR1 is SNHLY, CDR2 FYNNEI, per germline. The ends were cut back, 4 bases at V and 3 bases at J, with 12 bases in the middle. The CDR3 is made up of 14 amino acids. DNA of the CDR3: TGTGCCAGCAGTGTCCTCGGGGGGGACACTGAAGCTTTCTTT. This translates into CASSVLGGDTEAFF.

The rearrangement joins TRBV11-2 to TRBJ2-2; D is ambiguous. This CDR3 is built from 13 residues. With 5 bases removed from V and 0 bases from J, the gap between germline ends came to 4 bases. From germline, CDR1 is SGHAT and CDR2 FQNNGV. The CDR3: CASSPSNTGELFF. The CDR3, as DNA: TGTGCCAGCAGCCCTTCGAACACCGGGGAGCTGTTTTTT.

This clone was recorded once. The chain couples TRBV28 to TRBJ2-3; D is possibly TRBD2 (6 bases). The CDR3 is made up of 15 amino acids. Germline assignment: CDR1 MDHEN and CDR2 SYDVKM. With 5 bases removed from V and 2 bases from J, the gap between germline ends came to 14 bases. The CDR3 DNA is TGTGCCAGCAGTCCGACTAGTACCGCCACAGATACGCAGTATTTT. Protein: CASSPTSTATDTQYF.

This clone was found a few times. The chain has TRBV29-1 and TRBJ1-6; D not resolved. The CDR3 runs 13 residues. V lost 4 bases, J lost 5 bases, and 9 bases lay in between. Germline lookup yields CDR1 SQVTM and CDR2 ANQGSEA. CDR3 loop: CSVGVSNNSPLHF. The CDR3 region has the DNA TGCAGCGTTGGCGTATCGAATAATTCACCCCTCCACTTT.

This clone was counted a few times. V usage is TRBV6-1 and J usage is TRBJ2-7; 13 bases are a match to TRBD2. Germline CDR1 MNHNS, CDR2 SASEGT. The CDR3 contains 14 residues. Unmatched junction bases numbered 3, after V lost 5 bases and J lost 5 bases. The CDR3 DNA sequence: TGTGCCAGCAGTAAAGGACTAGCGGGAGACGAGCAGTACTTC. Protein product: CASSKGLAGDEQYF.

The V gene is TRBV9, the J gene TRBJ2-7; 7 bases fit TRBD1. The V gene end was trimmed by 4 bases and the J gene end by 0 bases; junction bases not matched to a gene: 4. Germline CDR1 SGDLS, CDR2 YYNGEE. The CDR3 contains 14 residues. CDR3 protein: CASSTTGVSYEQYF. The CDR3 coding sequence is TGTGCCAGCAGCACAACAGGGGTCTCCTACGAGCAGTACTTC.

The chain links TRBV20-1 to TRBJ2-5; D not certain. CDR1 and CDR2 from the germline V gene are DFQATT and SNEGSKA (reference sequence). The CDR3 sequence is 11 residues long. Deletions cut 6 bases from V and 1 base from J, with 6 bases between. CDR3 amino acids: CSANPQETQYF. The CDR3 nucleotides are TGCAGTGCCAATCCCCAAGAGACCCAGTACTTC.

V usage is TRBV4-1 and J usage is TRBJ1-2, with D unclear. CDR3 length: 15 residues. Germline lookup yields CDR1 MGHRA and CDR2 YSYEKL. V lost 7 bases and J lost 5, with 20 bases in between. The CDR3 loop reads CASMLSEGTRYGYTF. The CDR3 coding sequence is TGCGCCAGCATGCTCTCAGAAGGAACTAGGTATGGCTACACCTTC.

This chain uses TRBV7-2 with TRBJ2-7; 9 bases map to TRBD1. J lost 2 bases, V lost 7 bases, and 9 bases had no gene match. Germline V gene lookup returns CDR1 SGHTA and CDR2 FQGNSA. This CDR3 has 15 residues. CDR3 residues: CASTMGQGKTYEQYF. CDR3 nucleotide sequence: TGTGCCAGCACCATGGGACAGGGAAAAACCTACGAGCAGTACTTC.

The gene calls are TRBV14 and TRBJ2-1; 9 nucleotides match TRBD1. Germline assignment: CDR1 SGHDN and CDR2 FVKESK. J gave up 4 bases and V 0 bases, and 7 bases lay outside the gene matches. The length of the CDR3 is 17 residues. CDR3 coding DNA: TGTGCCAGCAGCCAAGACCCTGGACAGGGGAGTTACAATGAGCAGTTCTTC. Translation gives CASSQDPGQGSYNEQFF.

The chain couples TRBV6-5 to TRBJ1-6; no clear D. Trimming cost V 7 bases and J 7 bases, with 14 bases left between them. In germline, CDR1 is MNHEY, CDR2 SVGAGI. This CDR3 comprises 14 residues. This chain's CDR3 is CASKPAAPNSPLHF. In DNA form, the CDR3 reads TGTGCCAGCAAACCGGCGGCACCGAATTCACCCCTCCACTTT.

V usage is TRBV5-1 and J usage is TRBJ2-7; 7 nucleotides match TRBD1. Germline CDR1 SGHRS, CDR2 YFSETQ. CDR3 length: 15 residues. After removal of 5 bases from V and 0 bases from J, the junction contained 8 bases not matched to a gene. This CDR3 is CASSLGQSISYEQYF. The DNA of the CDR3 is TGCGCCAGCAGTCTGGGACAGTCCATCTCCTACGAGCAGTACTTC.

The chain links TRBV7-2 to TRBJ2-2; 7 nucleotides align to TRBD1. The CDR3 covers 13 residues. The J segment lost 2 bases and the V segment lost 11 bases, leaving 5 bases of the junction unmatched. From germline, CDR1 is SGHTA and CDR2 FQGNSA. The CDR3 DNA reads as TGTGCCCGAGGGGGCGGTAACACCGGGGAGCTGTTTTTT. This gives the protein CARGGGNTGELFF.

The CDR3 protein is CASSLVTGGYEQYF. CDR3 nucleotide sequence: TGTGCCAGCAGCTTAGTTACAGGGGGCTACGAGCAGTACTTC. V usage is TRBV11-3 and J usage is TRBJ2-7; 8 bases fit TRBD1. V was clipped by 1 base and J by 3 bases; unmatched bases: 2. Germline CDR1 and CDR2: SGHNT and YENEEA. The CDR3 length is 14 residues. The full variable domain, in which reference TRBV11-3 and TRBJ2-7 provide the parts outside the CDR3, is EAGVVQSPRYKIIEKKQPVAFWCNPISGHNTLYWYLQNLGQGPELLIRYENEEAVDDSQLPKDRFSAERLKGVDSTLKIQPAELGDSAVYLCASSLVTGGYEQYFGPGTRLTVT.

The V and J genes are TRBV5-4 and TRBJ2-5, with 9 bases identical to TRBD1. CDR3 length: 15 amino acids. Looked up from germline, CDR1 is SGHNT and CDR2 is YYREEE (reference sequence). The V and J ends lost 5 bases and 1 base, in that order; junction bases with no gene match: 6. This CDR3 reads CASRLMGQGQETQYF. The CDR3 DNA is TGTGCCAGCAGGCTTATGGGACAGGGCCAAGAGACCCAGTACTTC.